These T cell receptor beta chains were read from a single sample in a study of blood T cell repertoires in COVID-19. The table came from immunoSEQ multiplex PCR; TCRdb's copy has only in-frame clones and leaves some out. The repertoire holds about 350,000 clones, with about 88% as singletons. Sequencing was done on a sample of PBMCs or T cells enriched from blood (not recorded which). These receptors were taken from a woman aged 25 to 39 who had been exposed to COVID-19. The CDR3 runs from the conserved cysteine through the conserved F or W. The D gene is left open where the match is weak. Rows give clone size only sometimes, using once, few, many, or a class for an expanded clone.

d_gene: -; v_gene: TRBV6-5; j_gene: TRBJ2-7; abundance: -; CDR3nt: TGTGCCAGCAGCCCAGATCCGGGACTCGGCGAGCAGTACTTC; CDR3aa: CASSPDPGLGEQYF
d_gene: TRBD2; v_gene: TRBV6-2/TRBV6-3; j_gene: TRBJ2-7; abundance: -; CDR3nt: TGTGCCAGCAGCCAAACTAGCGGGAGGGCCGTCTACGAGCAGTACTTC; CDR3aa: CASSQTSGRAVYEQYF
d_gene: -; v_gene: TRBV11-3; j_gene: TRBJ2-3; abundance: -; CDR3nt: TGTGCCAGCAGCGACGCCCGGGGGACCTTCACAGATACGCAGTATTTT; CDR3aa: CASSDARGTFTDTQYF
d_gene: TRBD1; v_gene: TRBV5-1; j_gene: TRBJ1-2; abundance: -; CDR3nt: TGCGCCAGCAGCTCGGGGACAGCAGCTAACTATGGCTACACCTTC; CDR3aa: CASSSGTAANYGYTF
d_gene: -; v_gene: TRBV2; j_gene: TRBJ1-2; abundance: few; CDR3nt: TGTGCCAGCAGTGACGGGGATCTTAACTATGGCTACACCTTC; CDR3aa: CASSDGDLNYGYTF
d_gene: -; v_gene: TRBV9; j_gene: TRBJ1-3; abundance: once; CDR3nt: TGTGCCAGCAGCGTAGAAGCGGCGGGGGGCTCTGGAAACACCATATATTTT; CDR3aa: CASSVEAAGGSGNTIYF
d_gene: -; v_gene: TRBV12-3/TRBV12-4; j_gene: TRBJ2-2; abundance: -; CDR3nt: TGTGCCAGCAGTCTTCGCACCGGGGAGCTGTTTTTT; CDR3aa: CASSLRTGELFF
d_gene: -; v_gene: TRBV24-1; j_gene: TRBJ2-7; abundance: -; CDR3nt: TGTGCCACCAGCCAGGGTTACGAGCAGTACTTC; CDR3aa: CATSQGYEQYF
d_gene: TRBD1; v_gene: TRBV11-2; j_gene: TRBJ2-7; abundance: -; CDR3nt: TGTGCCAGCAGCTTAGTTCCTTCAGGGGGTTACTCCTACGAGCAGTACTTC; CDR3aa: CASSLVPSGGYSYEQYF
d_gene: -; v_gene: TRBV11-3; j_gene: TRBJ2-1; abundance: -; CDR3nt: TGTGCCAGCTCCGGGACACAGTCCTACAATGAGCAGTTCTTC; CDR3aa: CASSGTQSYNEQFF
d_gene: TRBD2; v_gene: TRBV5-4; j_gene: TRBJ2-1; abundance: -; CDR3nt: TGTGCCAGCAGCTTGACTAGCGGCTCCTACAATGAGCAGTTCTTC; CDR3aa: CASSLTSGSYNEQFF
d_gene: -; v_gene: TRBV20-1; j_gene: TRBJ1-2; abundance: -; CDR3nt: TGCAGTGCTAGTATTGGCGGCGGCGGGGGCTATGGCTACACCTTC; CDR3aa: CSASIGGGGGYGYTF
d_gene: -; v_gene: TRBV2; j_gene: TRBJ1-2; abundance: -; CDR3nt: TGTGCCAGCACCGGGTACACTAACTATGGCTACACCTTC; CDR3aa: CASTGYTNYGYTF
d_gene: -; v_gene: TRBV9; j_gene: TRBJ1-1; abundance: -; CDR3nt: TGTGCCAGCAGCGTAGTCGGTCAGAACACTGAAGCTTTCTTT; CDR3aa: CASSVVGQNTEAFF
d_gene: TRBD2; v_gene: TRBV28; j_gene: TRBJ2-3; abundance: -; CDR3nt: TGTGCCAGCAGTTTGGGAGGGCATGGGGCCACAGATACGCAGTATTTT; CDR3aa: CASSLGGHGATDTQYF